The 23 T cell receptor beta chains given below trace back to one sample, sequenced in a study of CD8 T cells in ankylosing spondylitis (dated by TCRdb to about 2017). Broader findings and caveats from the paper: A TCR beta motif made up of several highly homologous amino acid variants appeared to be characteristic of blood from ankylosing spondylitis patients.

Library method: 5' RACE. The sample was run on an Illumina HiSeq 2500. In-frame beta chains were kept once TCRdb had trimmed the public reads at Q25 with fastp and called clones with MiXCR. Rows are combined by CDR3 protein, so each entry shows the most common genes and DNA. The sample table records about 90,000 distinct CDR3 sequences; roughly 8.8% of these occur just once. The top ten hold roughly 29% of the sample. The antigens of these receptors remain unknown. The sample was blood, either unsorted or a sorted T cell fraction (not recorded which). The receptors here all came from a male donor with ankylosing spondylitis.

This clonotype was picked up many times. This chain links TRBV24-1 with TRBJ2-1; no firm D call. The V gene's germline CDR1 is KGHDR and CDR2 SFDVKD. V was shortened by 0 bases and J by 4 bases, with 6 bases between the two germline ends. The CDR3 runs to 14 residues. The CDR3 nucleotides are TGTGCCACCAGTGATTTGGAGACTTACAATGAGCAGTTCTTC. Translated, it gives CATSDLETYNEQFF.

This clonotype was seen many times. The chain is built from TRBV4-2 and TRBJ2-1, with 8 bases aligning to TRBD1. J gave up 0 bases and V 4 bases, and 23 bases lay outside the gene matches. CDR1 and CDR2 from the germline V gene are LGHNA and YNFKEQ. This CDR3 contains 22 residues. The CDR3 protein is CASSPQGVNVMGKLSSYNEQFF. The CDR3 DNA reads TGTGCCAGCAGCCCACAGGGGGTTAACGTGATGGGGAAGTTGAGCTCCTACAATGAGCAGTTCTTC.

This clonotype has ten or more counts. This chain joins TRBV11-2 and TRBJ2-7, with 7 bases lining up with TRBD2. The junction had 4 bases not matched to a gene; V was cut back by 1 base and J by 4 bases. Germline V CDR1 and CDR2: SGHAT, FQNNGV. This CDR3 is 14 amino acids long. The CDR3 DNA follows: TGTGCCAGCAGCTTAGGGCTAGCGGATTACGAGCAGTACTTC. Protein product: CASSLGLADYEQYF.

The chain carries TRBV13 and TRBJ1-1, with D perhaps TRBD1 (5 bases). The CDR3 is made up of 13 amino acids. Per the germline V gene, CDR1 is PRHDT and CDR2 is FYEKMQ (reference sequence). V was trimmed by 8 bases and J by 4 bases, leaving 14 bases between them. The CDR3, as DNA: TGTGCCAGCTCTGGGGGGTTGGGCACTGAAGCTTTCTTT. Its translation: CASSGGLGTEAFF.

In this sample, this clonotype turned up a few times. The CDR3 loop is CAISEGQDSLSGANVLTF. Here the CDR3 DNA reads TGTGCCATCAGTGAGGGTCAGGATTCACTCTCTGGGGCCAACGTCCTGACTTTC. V and J are TRBV10-3 and TRBJ2-6, with D uncertain. Trimming removed 2 bases at V and 0 bases at J, with 14 bases between. The germline CDR1 and CDR2 sequences are ENHRY and SYGVKD. This CDR3 spans 18 amino acids.

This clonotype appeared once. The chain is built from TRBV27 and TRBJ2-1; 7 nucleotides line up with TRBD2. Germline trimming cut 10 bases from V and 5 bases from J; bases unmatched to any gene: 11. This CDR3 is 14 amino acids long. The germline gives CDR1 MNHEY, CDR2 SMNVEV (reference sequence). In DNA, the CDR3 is TGTGCCACAAACCCCGGACTAGGTGACAATGAGCAGTTCTTC. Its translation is CATNPGLGDNEQFF.

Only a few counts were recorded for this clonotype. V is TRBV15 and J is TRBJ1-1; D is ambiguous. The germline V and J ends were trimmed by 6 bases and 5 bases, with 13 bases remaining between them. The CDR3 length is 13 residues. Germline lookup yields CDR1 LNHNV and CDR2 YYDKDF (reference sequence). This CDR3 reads CATSEGGMTEAFF. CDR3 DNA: TGTGCCACCAGTGAAGGAGGGATGACTGAAGCTTTCTTT. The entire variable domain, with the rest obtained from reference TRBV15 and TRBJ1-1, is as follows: DAMVIQNPRYQVTQFGKPVTLSCSQTLNHNVMYWYQQKSSQAPKLLFHYYDKDFNNEADTPDNFQSRRPNTSFCFLDIRSPGLGDTAMYLCATSEGGMTEAFFGQGTRLTVV.

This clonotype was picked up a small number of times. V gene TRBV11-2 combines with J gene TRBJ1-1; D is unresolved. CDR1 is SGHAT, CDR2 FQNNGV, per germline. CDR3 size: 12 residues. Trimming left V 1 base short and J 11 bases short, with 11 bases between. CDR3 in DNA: TGTGCCAGCAGCTTAGTACGCCCGTTCGCTTTCTTT. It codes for CASSLVRPFAFF.

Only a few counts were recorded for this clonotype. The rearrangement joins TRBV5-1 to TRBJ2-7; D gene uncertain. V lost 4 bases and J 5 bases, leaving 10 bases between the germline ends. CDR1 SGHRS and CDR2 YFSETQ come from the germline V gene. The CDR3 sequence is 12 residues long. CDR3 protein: CASSPDGHEQYV. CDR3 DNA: TGCGCCAGCAGCCCGGACGGCCACGAGCAGTACGTC.

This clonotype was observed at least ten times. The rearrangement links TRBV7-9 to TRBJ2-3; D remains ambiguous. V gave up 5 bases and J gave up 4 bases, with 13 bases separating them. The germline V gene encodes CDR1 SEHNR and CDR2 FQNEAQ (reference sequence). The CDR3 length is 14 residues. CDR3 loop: CASSVGGGADTQYF. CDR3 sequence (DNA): TGTGCCAGCAGCGTCGGCGGTGGGGCAGATACGCAGTATTTT. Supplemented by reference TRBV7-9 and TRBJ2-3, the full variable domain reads DTGVSQNPRHKITKRGQNVTFRCDPISEHNRLYWYRQTLGQGPEFLTYFQNEAQLEKSRLLSDRFSAERPKGSFSTLEIQRTEQGDSAMYLCASSVGGGADTQYFGPGTRLTVL.

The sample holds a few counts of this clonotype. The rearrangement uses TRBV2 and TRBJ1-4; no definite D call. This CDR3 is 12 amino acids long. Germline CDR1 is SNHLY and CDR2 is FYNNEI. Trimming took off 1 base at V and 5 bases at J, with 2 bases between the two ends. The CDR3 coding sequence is TGTGCCAGCAGTGAAGAGAATGAAAAACTGTTTTTT. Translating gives CASSEENEKLFF. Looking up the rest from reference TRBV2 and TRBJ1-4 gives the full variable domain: EPEVTQTPSHQVTQMGQEVILRCVPISNHLYFYWYRQILGQKVEFLVSFYNNEISEKSEIFDDQFSVERPDGSNFTLKIRSTKLEDSAMYFCASSEENEKLFFGSGTQLSVL.

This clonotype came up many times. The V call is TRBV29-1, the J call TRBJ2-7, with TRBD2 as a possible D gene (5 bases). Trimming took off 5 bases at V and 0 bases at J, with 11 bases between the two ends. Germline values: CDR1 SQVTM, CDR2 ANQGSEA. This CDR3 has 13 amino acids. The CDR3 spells CSVITGSSYEQYV. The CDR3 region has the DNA TGCAGCGTTATTACGGGATCCTCCTACGAGCAGTACGTC.

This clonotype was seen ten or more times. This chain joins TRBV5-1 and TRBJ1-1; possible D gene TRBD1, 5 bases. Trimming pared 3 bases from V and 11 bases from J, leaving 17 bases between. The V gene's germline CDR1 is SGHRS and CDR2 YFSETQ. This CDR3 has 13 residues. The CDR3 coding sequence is TGCGCCAGCAGCTATGACCCGAGGGGTCTCGCTTTCTTT. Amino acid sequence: CASSYDPRGLAFF.

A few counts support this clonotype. CDR3 nucleotides: TGTGCCAGCAACGGAGGGGTTGGCACTGAAGCTTTCTTT. This codes for CASNGGVGTEAFF. The chain couples TRBV7-9 to TRBJ1-1; D might be TRBD1 (5 bases). The CDR3 is made up of 13 amino acids. Germline V gene sequence: CDR1 SEHNR, CDR2 FQNEAQ (reference sequence). The V and J ends lost 7 bases and 4 bases respectively, with 13 bases between them.

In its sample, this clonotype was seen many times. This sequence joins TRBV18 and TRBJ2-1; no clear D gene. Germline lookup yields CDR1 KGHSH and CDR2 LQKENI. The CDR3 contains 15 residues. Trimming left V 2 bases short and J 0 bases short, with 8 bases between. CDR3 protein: CASSPRGGSYNEQFF. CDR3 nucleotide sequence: TGTGCCAGCTCACCAAGAGGCGGCTCCTACAATGAGCAGTTCTTC. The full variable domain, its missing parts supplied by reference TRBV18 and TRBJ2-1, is NAGVMQNPRHLVRRRGQEARLRCSPMKGHSHVYWYRQLPEEGLKFMVYLQKENIIDESGMPKERFSAEFPKEGPSILRIQQVVRGDSAAYFCASSPRGGSYNEQFFGPGTRLTVL.

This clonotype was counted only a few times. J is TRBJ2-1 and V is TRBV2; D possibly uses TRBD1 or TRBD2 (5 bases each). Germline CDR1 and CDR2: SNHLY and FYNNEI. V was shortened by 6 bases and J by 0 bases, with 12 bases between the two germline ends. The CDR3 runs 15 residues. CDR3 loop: CASRGDPSSYNEQFF. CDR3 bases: TGTGCCAGCAGGGGGGACCCAAGCTCCTACAATGAGCAGTTCTTC.

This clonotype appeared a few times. In DNA form, the CDR3 reads TGTGCCACCAGTGACCGACAGGTAGATCAGCCCCAGCATTTT. Translated, it gives CATSDRQVDQPQHF. The V call is TRBV24-1, the J call TRBJ1-5, with D perhaps matching TRBD1 (6 bases). Germline CDR1 and CDR2: KGHDR and SFDVKD. This CDR3 spans 14 amino acids. V lost 4 bases to trimming and J lost 5 bases, with 11 bases between them.

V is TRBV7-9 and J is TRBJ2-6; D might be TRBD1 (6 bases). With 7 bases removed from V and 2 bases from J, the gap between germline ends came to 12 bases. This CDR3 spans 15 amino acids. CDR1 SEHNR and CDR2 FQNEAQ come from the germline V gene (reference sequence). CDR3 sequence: CASIGTPAGANVLTF. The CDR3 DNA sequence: TGTGCCAGCATCGGGACACCTGCTGGGGCCAACGTCCTGACTTTC.

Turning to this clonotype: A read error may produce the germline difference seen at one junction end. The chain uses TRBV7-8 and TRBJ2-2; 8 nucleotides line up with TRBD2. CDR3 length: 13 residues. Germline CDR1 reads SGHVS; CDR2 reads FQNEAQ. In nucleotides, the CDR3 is TGTGCCAGCAGCACCCGGGGGGGCGGGGTGCTGTTTTTT. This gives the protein CASSTRGGGVLFF.

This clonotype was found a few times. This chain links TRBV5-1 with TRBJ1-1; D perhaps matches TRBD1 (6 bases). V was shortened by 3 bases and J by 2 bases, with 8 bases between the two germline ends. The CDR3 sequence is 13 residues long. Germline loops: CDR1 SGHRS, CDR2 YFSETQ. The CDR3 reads CASSYGGNTEAFF. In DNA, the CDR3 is TGCGCCAGCAGCTATGGGGGCAACACTGAAGCTTTCTTT.

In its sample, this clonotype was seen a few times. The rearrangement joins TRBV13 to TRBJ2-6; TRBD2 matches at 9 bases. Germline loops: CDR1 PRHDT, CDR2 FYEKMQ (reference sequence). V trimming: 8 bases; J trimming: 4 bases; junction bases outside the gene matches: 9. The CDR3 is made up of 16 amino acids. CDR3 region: CASGASGTSGANVLTF. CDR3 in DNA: TGTGCCAGCGGGGCTAGCGGGACTTCGGGGGCCAACGTCCTGACTTTC.

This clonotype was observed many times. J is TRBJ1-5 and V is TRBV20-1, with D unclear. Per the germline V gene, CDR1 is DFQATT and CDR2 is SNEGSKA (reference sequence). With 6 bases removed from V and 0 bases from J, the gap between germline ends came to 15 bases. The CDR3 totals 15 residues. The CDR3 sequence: CSATEVPYSNQPQHF. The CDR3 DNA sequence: TGCAGTGCCACCGAGGTTCCCTATAGCAATCAGCCCCAGCATTTT.

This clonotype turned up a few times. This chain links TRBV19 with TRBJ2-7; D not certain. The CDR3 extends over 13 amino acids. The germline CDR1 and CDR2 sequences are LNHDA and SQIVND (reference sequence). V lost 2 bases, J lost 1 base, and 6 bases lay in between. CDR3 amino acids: CASSIRISYEQYF. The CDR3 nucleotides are TGTGCCAGTAGTATAAGGATTTCCTACGAGCAGTACTTC.